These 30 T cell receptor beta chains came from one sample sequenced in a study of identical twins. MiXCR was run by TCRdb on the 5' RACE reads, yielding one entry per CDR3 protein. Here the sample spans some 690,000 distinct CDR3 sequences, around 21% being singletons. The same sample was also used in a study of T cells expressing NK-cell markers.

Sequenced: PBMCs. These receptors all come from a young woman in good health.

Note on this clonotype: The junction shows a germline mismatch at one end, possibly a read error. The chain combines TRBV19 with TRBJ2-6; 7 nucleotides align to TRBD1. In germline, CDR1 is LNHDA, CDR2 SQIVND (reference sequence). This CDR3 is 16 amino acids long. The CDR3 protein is CASSPRTGSRANVLTF. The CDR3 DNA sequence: TGTGCCAGTAGTCCTAGGACAGGCTCTCGGGCCAACGTCCTGACTTTC. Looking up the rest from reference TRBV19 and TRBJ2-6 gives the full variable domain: DGGITQSPKYLFRKEGQNVTLSCEQNLNHDAMYWYRQDPGQGLRLIYYSQIVNDFQKGDIAEGYSVSREKKESFPLTVTSAQKNPTAFYLCASSPRTGSRANVLTFGAGSRLTVL.

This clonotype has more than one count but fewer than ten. The CDR3 spells CASSVGKVHTDTQYF. CDR3 DNA sequence: TGTGCCAGCAGCGTAGGGAAAGTCCACACAGATACGCAGTATTTT. J is TRBJ2-3 and V is TRBV9; D unresolved. V was pared by 0 bases and J by 2 bases, with 10 bases between. The germline V gene encodes CDR1 SGDLS and CDR2 YYNGEE. This CDR3 comprises 15 residues.

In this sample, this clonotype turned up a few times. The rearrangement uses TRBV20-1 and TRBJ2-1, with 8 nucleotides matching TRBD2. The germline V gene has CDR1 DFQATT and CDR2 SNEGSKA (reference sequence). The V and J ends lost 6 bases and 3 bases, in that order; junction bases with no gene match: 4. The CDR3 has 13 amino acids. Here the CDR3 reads CSAGREVYNEQFF. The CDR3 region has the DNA TGCAGTGCCGGGCGGGAGGTCTACAATGAGCAGTTCTTC.

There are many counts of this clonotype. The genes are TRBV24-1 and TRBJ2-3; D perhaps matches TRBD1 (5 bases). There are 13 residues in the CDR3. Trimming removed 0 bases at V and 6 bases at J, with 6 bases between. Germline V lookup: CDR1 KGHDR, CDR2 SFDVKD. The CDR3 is CATSDLQGDTQYF. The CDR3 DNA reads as TGTGCCACCAGTGATTTGCAGGGTGATACGCAGTATTTT.

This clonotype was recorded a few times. CDR3 in amino acids: CASIGLDYEQYF. The CDR3 region has the DNA TGTGCCAGCATCGGACTCGACTACGAGCAGTACTTC. This rearrangement joins TRBV27 to TRBJ2-7; D perhaps matches TRBD2 (5 bases). Trimming stripped 7 bases from V and 3 bases from J, with 10 bases between. CDR1 and CDR2 (germline): MNHEY, SMNVEV (reference sequence). This CDR3 has 12 residues.

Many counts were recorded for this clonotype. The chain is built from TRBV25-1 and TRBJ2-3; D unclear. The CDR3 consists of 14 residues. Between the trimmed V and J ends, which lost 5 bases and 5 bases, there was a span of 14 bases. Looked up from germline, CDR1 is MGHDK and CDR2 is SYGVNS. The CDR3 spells CASSHPGQEDTQYF. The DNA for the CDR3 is TGTGCCAGCAGTCATCCCGGGCAGGAAGATACGCAGTATTTT.

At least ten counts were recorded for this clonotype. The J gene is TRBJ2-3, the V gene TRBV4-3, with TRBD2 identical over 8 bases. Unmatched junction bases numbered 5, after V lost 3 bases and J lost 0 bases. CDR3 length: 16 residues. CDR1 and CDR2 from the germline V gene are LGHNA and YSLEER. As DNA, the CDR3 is TGCGCCAGCAGCCACGGGAGGGAACTTAGCACAGATACGCAGTATTTT. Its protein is CASSHGRELSTDTQYF.

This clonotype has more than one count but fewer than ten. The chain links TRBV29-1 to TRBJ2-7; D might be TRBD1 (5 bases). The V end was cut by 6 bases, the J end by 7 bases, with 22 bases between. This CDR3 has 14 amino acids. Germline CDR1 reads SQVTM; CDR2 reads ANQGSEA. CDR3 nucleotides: TGCAGCGTCTCCCTGATCTCAGGGCTGAGTGAGCAGTACTTC. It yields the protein CSVSLISGLSEQYF.

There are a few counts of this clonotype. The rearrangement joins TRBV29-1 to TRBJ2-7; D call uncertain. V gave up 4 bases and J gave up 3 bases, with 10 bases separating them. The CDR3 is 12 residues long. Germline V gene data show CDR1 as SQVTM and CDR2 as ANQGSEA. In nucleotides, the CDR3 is TGCAGCGTTGTGGTCCCAAGCTACGAGCAGTACTTC. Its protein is CSVVVPSYEQYF.

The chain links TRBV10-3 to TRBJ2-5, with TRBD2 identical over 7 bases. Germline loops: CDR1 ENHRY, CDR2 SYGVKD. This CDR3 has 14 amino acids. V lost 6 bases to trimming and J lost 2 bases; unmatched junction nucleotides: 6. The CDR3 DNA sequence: TGTGCCATCAGCGACGGGCGGGGGCAAGAGACCCAGTACTTC. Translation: CAISDGRGQETQYF.

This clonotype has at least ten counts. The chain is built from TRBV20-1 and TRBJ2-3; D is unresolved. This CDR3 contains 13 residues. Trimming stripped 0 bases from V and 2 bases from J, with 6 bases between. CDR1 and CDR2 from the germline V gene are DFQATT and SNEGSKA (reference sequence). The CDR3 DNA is TGCAGTGCTAGAGATGCGACCACAGATACGCAGTATTTT. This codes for CSARDATTDTQYF.

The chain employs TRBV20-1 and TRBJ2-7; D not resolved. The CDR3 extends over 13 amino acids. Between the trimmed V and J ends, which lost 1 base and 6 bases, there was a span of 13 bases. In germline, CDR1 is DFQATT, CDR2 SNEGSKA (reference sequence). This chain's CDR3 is CSARVNGVGEQYF. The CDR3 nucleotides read TGCAGTGCTAGAGTAAATGGGGTCGGCGAGCAGTACTTC.

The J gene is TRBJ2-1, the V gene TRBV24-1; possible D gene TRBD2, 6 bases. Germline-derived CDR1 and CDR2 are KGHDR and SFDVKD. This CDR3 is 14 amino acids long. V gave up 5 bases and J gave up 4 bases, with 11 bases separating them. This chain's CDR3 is CATSGPGLYNEQFF. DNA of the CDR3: TGTGCCACCAGTGGGCCGGGACTTTACAATGAGCAGTTCTTC.

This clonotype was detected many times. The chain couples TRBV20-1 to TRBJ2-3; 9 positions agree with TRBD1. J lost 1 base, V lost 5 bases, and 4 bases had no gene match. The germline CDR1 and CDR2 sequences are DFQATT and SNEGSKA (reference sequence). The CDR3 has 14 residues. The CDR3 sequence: CSALRTGGTDTQYF. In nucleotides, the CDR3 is TGCAGTGCTTTGCGGACAGGGGGCACAGATACGCAGTATTTT.

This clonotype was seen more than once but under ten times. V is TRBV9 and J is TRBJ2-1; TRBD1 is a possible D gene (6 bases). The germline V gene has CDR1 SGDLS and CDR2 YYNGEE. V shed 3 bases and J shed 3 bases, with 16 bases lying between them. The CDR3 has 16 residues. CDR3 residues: CASSGMKGGVYNEQFF. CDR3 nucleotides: TGTGCCAGCAGCGGCATGAAAGGGGGAGTCTACAATGAGCAGTTCTTC.

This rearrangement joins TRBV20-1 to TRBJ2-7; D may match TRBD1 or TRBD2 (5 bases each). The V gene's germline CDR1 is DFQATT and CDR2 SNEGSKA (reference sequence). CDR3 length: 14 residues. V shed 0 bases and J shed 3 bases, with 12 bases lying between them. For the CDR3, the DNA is TGCAGTGCTAGAGATGCCCGGGGCAGCTACGAGCAGTACTTC. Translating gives CSARDARGSYEQYF.

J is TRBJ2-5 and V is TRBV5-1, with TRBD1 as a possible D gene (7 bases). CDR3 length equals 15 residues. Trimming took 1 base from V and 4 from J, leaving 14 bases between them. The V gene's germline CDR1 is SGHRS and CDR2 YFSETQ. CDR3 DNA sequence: TGCGCCAGCAGCTTGCTTCTCCAGGGGGGAGAGACCCAGTACTTC. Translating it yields CASSLLLQGGETQYF.

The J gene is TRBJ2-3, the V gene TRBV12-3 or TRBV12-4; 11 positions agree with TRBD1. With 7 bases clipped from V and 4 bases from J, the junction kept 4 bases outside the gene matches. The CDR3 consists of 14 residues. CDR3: CASTTDRGPDTQYF. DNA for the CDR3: TGTGCCAGCACTACGGACAGGGGGCCAGATACGCAGTATTTT.

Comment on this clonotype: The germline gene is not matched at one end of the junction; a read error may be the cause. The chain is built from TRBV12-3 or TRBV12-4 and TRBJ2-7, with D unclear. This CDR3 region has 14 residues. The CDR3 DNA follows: TGTGCCGGCAGTTCCCCCCACCCCCAGTACGAGCAGTACTTC. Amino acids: CAGSSPHPQYEQYF.

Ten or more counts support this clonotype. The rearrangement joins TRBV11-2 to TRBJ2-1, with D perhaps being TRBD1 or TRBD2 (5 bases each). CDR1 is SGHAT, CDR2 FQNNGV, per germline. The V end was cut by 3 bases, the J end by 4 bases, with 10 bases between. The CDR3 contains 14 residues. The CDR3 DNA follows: TGTGCCAGCAGCTTCCGAGGGGTATACAATGAGCAGTTCTTC. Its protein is CASSFRGVYNEQFF.

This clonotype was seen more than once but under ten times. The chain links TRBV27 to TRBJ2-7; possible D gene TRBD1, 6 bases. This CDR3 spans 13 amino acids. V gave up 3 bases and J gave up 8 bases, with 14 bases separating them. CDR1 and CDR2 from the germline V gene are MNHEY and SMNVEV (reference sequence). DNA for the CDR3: TGTGCCAGCAGTTTCACAGGGCTTGGGCAGCAGTACTTC. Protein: CASSFTGLGQQYF.

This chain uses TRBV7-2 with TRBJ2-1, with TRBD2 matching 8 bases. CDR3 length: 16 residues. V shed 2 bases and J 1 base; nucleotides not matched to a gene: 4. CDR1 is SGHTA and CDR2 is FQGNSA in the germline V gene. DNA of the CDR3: TGTGCCAGCAGCTTACTCCGCGGGAGGTCCTACAATGAGCAGTTCTTC. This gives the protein CASSLLRGRSYNEQFF.

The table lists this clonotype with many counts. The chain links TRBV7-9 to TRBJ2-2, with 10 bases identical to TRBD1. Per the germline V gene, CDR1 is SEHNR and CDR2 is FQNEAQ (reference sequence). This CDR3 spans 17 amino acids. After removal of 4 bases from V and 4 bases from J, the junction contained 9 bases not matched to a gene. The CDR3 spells CASSSNRDRGVTGELFF. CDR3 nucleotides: TGTGCCAGCAGCTCGAACCGGGACAGGGGCGTCACCGGGGAGCTGTTTTTT.

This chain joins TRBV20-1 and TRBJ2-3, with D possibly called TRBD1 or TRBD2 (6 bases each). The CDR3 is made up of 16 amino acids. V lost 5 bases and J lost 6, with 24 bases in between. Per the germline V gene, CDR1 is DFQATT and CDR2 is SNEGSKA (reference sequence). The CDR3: CSAPKGGLAKVDTQYF. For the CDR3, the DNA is TGCAGTGCTCCAAAAGGGGGGCTAGCGAAGGTGGATACGCAGTATTTT.

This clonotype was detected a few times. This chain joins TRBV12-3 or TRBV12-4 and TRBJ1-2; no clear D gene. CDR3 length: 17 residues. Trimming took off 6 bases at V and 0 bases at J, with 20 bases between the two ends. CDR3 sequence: CASRGDLSWFANYGYTF. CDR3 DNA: TGTGCCAGCAGGGGCGACCTATCCTGGTTCGCTAACTATGGCTACACCTTC.

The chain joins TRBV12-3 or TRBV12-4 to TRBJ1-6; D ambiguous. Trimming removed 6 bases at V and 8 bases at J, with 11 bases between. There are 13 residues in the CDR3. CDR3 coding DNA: TGTGCCAGCAGAGCAGAAAGATATTCACCCCTCCACTTT. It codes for CASRAERYSPLHF.

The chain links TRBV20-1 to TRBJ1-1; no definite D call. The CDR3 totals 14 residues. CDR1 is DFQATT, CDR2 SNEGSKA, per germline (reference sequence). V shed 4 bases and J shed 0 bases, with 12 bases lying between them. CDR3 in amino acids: CSATPRALNTEAFF. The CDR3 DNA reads TGCAGTGCTACCCCGAGGGCCCTGAACACTGAAGCTTTCTTT.

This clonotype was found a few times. The CDR3 reads CASSLLGRQETQYF. For the CDR3, the DNA is TGCGCCAGCAGCTTGCTCGGCAGACAAGAGACCCAGTACTTC. The J gene is TRBJ2-5, the V gene TRBV5-1, with D hard to call. Trimming left V 1 base short and J 2 bases short, with 9 bases between. This CDR3 region has 14 residues. CDR1 SGHRS and CDR2 YFSETQ come from the germline V gene.

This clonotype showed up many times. CDR3 DNA sequence: TGCAGTGCTAGTACGGGGGACGCCTACGAGCAGTACTTC. Protein product: CSASTGDAYEQYF. The gene calls are TRBV20-1 and TRBJ2-7; a weak D match, TRBD2 (6 bases). CDR3 length equals 13 residues. Trimming removed 3 bases from V and 2 bases from J, with 11 bases in between. CDR1 is DFQATT and CDR2 is SNEGSKA in the germline V gene (reference sequence).

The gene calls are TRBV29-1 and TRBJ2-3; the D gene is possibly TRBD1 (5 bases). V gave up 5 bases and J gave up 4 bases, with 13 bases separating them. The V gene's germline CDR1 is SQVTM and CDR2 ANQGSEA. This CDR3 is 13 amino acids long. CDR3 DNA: TGCAGCGTTACGAAGGCAGGGTCAGATACGCAGTATTTT. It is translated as CSVTKAGSDTQYF.